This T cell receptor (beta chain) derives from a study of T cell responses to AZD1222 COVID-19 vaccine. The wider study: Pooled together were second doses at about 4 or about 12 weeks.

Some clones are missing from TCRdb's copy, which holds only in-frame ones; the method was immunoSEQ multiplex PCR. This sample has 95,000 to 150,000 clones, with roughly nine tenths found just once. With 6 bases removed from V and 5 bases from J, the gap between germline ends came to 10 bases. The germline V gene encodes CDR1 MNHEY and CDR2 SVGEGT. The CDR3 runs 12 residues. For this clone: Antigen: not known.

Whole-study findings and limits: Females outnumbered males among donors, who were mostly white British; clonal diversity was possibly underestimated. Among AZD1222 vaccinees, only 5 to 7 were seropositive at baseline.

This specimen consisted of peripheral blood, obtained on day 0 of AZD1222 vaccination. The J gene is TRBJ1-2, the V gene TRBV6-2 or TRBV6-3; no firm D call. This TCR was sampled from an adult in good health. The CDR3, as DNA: TGTGCCAGCAGCCAGTTGGATTATGGCTACACCTTC. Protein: CASSQLDYGYTF.